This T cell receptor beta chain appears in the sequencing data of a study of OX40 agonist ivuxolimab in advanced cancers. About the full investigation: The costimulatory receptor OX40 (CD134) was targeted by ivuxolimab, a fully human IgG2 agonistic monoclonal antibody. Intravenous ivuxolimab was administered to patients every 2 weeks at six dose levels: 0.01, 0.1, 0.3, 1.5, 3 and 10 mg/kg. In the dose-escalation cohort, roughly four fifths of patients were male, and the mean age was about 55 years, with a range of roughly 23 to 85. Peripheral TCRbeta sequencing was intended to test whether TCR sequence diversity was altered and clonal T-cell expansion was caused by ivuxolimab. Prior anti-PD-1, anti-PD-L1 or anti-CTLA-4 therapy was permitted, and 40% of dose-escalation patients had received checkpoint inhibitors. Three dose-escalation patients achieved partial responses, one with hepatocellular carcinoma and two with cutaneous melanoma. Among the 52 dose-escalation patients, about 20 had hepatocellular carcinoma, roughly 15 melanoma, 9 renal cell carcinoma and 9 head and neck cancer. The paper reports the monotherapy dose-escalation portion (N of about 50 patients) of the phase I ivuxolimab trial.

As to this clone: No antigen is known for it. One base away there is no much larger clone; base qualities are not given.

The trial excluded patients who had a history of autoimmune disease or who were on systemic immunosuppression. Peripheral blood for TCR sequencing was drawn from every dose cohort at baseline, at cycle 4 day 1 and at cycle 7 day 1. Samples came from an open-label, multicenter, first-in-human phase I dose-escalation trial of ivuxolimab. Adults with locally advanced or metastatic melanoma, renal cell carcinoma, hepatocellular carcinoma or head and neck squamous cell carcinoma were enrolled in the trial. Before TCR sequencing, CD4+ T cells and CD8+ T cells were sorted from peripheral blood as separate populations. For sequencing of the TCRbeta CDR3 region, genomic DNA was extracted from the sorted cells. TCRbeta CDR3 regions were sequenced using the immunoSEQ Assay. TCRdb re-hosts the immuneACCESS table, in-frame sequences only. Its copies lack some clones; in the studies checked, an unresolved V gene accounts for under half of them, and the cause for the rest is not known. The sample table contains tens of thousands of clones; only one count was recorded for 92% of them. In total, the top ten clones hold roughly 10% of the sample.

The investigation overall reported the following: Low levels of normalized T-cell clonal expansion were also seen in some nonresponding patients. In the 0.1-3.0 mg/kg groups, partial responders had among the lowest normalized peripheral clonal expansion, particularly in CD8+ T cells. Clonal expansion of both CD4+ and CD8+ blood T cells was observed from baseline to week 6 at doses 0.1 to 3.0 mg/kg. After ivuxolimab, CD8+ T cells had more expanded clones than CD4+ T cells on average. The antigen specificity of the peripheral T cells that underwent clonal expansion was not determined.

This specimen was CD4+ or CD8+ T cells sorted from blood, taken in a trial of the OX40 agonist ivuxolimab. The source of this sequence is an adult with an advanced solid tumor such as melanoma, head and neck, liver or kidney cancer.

The DNA is TGTGCCAGCAGTGAATGGGGCCAGGGGAACTATGGCTACACCTTC. Translation gives CASSEWGQGNYGYTF. This sequence uses TRBV6-1 and TRBJ1-2; perhaps TRBD1 is the D gene, with 6 bases matching. V drops 2 bases and J drops 2 bases, leaving 12 bases in between. Including cysteine and phenylalanine, the CDR3 has 15 amino acids. CDR3 DNA only is kept here, 45 bases in frame from base 1. The germline V gene provides CDR1 MNHNS and CDR2 SASEGT.